Included here is one T cell receptor (beta chain) sequence, with context. Its antigen is still unknown. This sample stems from a study of blood T cells in healthy people across ages. Study-wide results and limits: PBMC samples, being unsorted, prevented any conclusive comparison of naive and antigen-experienced cells. It was found that TCR beta diversity correlated strongly with the percentage of naive T cells.

J was trimmed by 9 bases and V by 4 bases; bases with no gene match: 15. This CDR3 spans 18 amino acids. Germline V gene data show CDR1 as MNHEY and CDR2 as SVGAGI. Together with a sample-barcoded 5' primer, a J-beta primer mix was included in a second PCR lasting about 7 to 12 cycles. Via MiXCR, TCRdb re-called the 5' RACE reads, giving one row per CDR3 protein. Among under 850,000 distinct CDR3 sequences, 30% to 45% were seen once, and the ten largest hold over 10%. This clonotype was sampled from a young man in good health. The rearrangement links TRBV6-5 to TRBJ1-6; 10 bases match TRBD1. The source material was blood. The CDR3 DNA is TGTGCCAGCAGTTTATCCGGTCCGGGACAGGGGCTTTCTTCACCCCTCCACTTT. It is translated as CASSLSGPGQGLSSPLHF.